The present TCR beta chain was sequenced within a study of T-cell reconstitution after alpha-beta-depleted transplantation in children. Whole-study findings and limits: Approximately two months post-transplant, alpha-beta T cells reportedly originated from several hundred expanded graft clones. Newly generated T cells supplied most T-cell counts and diversity one year post-transplant. The origin of high day-60 TCRbeta diversity in some patients lay in surviving recipient T cells and thymic progenitors.

During its preparation, the TCRbeta library received unique molecular identifiers. Each CDR3 protein gets one entry after TCRdb re-called the PCR reads with MiXCR. The table records approximately 120,000 distinct CDR3 sequences, around a tenth of them present only once. Note on this clonotype: Its antigen is currently unknown.

This CDR3 is 14 amino acids long. V was trimmed by 0 bases and J by 5 bases, leaving 9 bases between them. The V gene's germline CDR1 is MNHEY and CDR2 SVGEGT. The receptor comes from a girl less than two years old who had a stem cell transplant for combined immunodeficiency, so the T cells may come from the graft donor. This specimen consisted of PBMCs, mostly from graft donor cells, obtained 180 days after TCRalphabeta/CD19-depleted stem cell transplant. V gene TRBV6-2 or TRBV6-3 combines with J gene TRBJ2-3; D gene unclear. The CDR3 reads CASSYSTIQDTQYF. The CDR3 coding sequence is TGTGCCAGCAGTTACTCGACAATCCAAGATACGCAGTATTTT.